The present TCR beta chain was sequenced within a study of post-analysis software for immune sequencing data. As for the study in general: Relapsing-remitting, secondary progressive and progressive-relapsing courses of multiple sclerosis were included. Study findings and constraints: Versus controls, multiple sclerosis patients showed significantly lower diversity (normalized Chao1). There were five TRBV segments more frequent in patients than controls, and TRBV5-6, TRBV5-1 and TRBV20-1 were among them.

Of note for this clonotype: Its specificity is not known.

Germline-derived CDR1 and CDR2 are LGHDT and YNNKEL (reference sequence). The CDR3 totals 13 residues. V was shortened by 2 bases and J by 2 bases, with 6 bases between the two germline ends. Unique molecular identifiers were built into the TCR beta cDNA libraries. TCRdb independently ran MiXCR on the PCR reads; one entry per CDR3 protein. The sample has more than 500,000 distinct CDR3 sequences; roughly 34% are singletons. This receptor was obtained from a girl younger than 18 with multiple sclerosis. Source material: blood. The chain carries TRBV3-1 and TRBJ2-5; D is unresolved. The CDR3 is CASSQWEQETQYF. Here the CDR3 DNA reads TGTGCCAGCAGCCAATGGGAACAAGAGACCCAGTACTTC.